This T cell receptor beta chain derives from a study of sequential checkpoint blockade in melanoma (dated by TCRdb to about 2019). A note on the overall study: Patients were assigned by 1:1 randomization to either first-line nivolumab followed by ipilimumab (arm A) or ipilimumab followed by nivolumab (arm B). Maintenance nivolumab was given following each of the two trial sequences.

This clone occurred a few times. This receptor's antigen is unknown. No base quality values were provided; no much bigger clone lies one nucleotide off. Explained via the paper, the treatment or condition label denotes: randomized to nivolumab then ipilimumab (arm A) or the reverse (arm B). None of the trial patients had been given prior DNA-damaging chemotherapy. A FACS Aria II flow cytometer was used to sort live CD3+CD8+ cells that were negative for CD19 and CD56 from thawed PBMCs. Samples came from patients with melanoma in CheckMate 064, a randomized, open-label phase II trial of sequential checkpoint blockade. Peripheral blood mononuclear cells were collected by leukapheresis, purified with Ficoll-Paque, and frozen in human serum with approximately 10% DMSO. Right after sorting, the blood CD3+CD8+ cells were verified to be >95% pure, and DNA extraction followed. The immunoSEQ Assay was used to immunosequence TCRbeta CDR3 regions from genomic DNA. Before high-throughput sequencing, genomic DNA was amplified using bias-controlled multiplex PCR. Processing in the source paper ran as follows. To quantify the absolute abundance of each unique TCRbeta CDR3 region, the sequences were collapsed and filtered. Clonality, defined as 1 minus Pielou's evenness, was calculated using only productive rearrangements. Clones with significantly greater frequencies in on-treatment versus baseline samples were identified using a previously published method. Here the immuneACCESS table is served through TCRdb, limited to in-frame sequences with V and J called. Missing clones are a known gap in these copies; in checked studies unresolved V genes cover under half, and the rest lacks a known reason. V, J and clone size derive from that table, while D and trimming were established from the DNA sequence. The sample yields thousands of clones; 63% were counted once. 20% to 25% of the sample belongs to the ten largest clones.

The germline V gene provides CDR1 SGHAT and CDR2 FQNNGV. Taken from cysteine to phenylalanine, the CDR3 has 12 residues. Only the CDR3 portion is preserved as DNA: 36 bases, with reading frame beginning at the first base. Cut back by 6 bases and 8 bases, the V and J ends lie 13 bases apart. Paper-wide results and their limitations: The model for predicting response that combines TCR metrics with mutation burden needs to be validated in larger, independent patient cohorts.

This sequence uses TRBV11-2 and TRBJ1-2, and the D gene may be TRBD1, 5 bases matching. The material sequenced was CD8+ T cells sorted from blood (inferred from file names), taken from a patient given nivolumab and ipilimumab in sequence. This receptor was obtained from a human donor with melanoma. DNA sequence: TGTGCCAGCAGGCAAGGAGGGGAAGGCTACACCTTC. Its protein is CASRQGGEGYTF.